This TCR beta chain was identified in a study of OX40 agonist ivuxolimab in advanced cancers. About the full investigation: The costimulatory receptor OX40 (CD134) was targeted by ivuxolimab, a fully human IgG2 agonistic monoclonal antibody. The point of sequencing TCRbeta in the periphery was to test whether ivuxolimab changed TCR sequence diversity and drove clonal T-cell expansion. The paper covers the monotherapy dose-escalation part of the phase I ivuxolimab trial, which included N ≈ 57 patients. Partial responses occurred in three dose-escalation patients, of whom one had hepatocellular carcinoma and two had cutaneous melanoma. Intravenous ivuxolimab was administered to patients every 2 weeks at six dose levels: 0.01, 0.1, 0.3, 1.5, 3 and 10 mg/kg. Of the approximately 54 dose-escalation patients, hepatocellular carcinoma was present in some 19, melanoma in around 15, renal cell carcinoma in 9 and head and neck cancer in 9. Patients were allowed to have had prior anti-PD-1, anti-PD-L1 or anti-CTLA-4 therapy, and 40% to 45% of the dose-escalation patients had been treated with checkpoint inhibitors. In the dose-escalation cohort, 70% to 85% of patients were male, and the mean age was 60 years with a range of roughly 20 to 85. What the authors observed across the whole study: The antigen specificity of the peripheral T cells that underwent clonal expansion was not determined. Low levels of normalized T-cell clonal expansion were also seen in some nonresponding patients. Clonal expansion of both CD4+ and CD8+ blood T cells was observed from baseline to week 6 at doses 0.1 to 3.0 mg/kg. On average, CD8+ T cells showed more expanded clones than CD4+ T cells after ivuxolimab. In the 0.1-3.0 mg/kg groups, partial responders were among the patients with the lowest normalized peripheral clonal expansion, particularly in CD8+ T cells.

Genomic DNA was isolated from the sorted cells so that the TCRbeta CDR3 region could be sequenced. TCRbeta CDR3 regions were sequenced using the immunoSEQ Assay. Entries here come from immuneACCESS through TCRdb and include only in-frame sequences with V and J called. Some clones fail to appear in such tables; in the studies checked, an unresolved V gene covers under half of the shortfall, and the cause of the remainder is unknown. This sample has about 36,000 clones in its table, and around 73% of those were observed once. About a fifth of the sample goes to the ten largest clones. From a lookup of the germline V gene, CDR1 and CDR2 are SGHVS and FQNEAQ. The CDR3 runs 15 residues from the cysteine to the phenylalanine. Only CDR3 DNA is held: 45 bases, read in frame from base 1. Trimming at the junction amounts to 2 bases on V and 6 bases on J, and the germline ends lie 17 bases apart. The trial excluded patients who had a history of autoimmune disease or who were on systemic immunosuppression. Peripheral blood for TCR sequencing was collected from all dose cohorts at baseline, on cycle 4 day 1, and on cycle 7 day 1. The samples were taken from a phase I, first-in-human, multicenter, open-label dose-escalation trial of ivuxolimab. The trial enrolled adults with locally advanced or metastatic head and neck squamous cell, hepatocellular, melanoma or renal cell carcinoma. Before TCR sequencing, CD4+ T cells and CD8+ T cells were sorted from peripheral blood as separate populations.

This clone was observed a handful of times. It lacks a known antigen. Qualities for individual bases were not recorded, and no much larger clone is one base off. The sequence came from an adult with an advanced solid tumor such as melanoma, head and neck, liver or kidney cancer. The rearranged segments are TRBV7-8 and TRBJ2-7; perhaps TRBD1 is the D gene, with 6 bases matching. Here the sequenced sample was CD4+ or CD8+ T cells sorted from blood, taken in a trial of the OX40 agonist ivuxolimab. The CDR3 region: CASSLRGGSTREQYF. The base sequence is TGTGCCAGCAGCTTACGAGGGGGTAGTACTCGCGAGCAGTACTTC.